Listed here is a single TCR beta chain. The antigen remains unidentified. The naive CD8 fraction comprised CD45RO-negative cells positively selected for CCR7 and excluded terminally differentiated effector memory CD45RA+ cells. The data are from a study of shared clonotypes between healthy human individuals. There are 15 residues in the CDR3. CDR1 and CDR2 (germline): MGHRA, YSYEKL. V was trimmed by 5 bases and J by 4 bases, leaving 15 bases between them. Study results and caveats: Since donors were few, the genetic and exposure-history diversity represented was limited. Compared with clonotypes that all four donors shared, non-shared clonotypes had lower generation probabilities.

Profiling relied on immunoSEQ multiplex PCR, and the TCRdb table lists in-frame clones only, not all of them. There are 550,000 to 750,000 clones in the sample; about 91% occur only once, and 24% lies in the top ten. The specimen was naive CD8+ T cells sorted from blood. The clonotype originates from a man younger than 45 in good health. The chain combines TRBV4-1 with TRBJ1-5; TRBD1 might be the D (6 bases). DNA of the CDR3: TGCGCCAGCAGCGCCCAACTAGGGGGGAATCAGCCCCAGCATTTT. It translates to CASSAQLGGNQPQHF.